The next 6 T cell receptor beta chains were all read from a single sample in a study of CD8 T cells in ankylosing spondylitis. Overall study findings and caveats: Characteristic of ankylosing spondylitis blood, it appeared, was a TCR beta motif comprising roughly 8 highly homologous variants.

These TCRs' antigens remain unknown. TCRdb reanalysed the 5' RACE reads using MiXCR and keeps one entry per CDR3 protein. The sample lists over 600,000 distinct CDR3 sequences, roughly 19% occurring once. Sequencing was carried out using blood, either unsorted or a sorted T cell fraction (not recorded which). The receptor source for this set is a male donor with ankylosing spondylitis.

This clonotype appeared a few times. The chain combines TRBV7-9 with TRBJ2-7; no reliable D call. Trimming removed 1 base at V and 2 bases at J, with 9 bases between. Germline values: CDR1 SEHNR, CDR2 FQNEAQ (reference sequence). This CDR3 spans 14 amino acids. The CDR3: CASSLVNKPYEQYF. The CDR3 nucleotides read TGTGCCAGCAGCTTAGTTAACAAACCCTACGAGCAGTACTTC.

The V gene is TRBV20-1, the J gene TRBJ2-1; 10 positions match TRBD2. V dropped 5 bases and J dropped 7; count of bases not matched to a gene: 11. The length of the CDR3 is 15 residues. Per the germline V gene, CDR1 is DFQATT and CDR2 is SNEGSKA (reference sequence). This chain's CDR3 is CSASTASGSRNEQFF. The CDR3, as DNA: TGCAGTGCTTCCACAGCTAGCGGGAGTAGGAATGAGCAGTTCTTC.

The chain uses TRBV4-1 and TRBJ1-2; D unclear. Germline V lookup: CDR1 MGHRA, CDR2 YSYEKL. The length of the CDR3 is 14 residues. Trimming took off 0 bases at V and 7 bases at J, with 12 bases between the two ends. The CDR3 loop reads CASSQEYRDSGYTF. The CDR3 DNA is TGCGCCAGCAGCCAAGAGTATAGGGATTCTGGCTACACCTTC.

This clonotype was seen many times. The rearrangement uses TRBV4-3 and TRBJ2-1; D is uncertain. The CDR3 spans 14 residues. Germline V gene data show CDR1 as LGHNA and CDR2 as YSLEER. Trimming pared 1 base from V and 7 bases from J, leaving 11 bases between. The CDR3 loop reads CASSQGVDGNEQFF. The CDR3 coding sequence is TGCGCCAGCAGCCAAGGAGTGGACGGGAATGAGCAGTTCTTC.

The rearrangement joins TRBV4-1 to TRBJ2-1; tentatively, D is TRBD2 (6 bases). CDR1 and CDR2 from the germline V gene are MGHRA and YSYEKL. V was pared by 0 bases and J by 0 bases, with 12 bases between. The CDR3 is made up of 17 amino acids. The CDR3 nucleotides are TGCGCCAGCAGCCAAGATCTTGGGGGAGGCTCCTACAATGAGCAGTTCTTC. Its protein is CASSQDLGGGSYNEQFF.

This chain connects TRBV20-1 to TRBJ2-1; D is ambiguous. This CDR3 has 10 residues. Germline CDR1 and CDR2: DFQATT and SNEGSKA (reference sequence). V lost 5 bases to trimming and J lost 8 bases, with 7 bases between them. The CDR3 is CSADRDEQFF. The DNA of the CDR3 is TGCAGTGCTGATCGGGATGAGCAGTTCTTC.